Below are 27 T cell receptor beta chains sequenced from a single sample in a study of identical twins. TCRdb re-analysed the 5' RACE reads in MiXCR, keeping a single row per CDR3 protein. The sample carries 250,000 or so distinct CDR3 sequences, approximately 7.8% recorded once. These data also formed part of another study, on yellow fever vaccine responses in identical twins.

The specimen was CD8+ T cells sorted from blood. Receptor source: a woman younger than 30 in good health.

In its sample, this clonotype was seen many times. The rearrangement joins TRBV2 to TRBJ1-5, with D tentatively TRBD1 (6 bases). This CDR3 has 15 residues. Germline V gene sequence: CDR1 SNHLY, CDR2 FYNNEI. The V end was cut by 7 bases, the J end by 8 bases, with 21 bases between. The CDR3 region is CASTDGTLDWKPQHF. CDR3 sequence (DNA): TGTGCCAGCACCGACGGGACACTTGACTGGAAGCCCCAGCATTTT.

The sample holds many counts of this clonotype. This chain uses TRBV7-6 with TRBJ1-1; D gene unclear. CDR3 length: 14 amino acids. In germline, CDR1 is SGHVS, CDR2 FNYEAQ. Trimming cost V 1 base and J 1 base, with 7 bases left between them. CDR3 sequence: CASSLGGTNTEAFF. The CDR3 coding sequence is TGTGCCAGCAGCTTAGGAGGAACGAACACTGAAGCTTTCTTT.

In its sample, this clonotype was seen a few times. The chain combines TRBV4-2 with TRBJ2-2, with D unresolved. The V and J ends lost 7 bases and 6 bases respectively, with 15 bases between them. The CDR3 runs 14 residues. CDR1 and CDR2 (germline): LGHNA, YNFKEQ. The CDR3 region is CASTPTFPSGELFF. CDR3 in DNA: TGTGCCAGCACCCCGACTTTCCCCTCCGGGGAGCTGTTTTTT.

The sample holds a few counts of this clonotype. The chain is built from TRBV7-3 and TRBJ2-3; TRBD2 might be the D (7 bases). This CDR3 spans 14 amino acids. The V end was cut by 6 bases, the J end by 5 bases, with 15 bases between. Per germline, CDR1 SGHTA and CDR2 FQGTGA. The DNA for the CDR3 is TGTGCCAGCAGGGGAGGGGGTTCGGGAGATACGCAGTATTTT. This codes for CASRGGGSGDTQYF.

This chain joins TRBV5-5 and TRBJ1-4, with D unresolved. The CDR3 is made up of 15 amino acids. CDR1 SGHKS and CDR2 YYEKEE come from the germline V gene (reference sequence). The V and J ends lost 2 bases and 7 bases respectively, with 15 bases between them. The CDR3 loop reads CASSFRPDGGEKLFF. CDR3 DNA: TGTGCCAGCAGCTTTCGTCCGGACGGCGGTGAAAAACTGTTTTTT. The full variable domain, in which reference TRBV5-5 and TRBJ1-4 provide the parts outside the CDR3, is DAGVTQSPTHLIKTRGQQVTLRCSPISGHKSVSWYQQVLGQGPQFIFQYYEKEERGRGNFPDRFSARQFPNYSSELNVNALLLGDSALYLCASSFRPDGGEKLFFGSGTQLSVL.

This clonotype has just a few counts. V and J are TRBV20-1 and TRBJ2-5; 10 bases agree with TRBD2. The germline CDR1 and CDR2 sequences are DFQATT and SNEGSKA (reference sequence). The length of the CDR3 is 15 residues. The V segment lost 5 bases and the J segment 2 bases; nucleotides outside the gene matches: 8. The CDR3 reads CSAESGTSVQETQYF. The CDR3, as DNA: TGCAGTGCTGAATCCGGGACTAGCGTACAAGAGACCCAGTACTTC.

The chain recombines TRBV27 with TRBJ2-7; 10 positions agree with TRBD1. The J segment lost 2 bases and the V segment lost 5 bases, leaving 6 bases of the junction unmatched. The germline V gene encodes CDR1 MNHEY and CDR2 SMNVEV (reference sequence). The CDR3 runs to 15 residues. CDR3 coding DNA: TGTGCCAGCAGTGGCAAGGGACAGGGGACCTACGAGCAGTACTTC. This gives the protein CASSGKGQGTYEQYF.

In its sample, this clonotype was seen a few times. The DNA for the CDR3 is TGTGCCAGCAGCCCCACATCCGGCCACAATGAGCAGTTCTTC. The encoded protein is CASSPTSGHNEQFF. The rearrangement links TRBV7-9 to TRBJ2-1; D gene ambiguous. Deletions cut 5 bases from V and 5 bases from J, with 13 bases between. The CDR3 runs to 14 residues. Germline CDR1 SEHNR, CDR2 FQNEAQ (reference sequence).

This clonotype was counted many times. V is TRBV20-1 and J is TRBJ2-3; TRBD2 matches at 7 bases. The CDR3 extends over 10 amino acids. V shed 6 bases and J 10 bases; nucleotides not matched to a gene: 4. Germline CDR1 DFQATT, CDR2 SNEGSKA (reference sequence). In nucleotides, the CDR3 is TGCAGTGCCAGGGAGGGTGCGCAGTATTTT. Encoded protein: CSAREGAQYF.

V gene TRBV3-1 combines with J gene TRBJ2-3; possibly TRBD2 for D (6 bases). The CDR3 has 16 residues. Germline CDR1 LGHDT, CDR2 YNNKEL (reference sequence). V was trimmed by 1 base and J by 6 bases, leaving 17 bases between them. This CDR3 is CASSQVPAGRLDTQYF. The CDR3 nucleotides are TGTGCCAGCAGCCAAGTCCCAGCGGGCCGGTTGGATACGCAGTATTTT.

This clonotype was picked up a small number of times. The CDR3, as DNA: TGTGCCAGCAGTTCCTCCTCCTCCCCGTTCGGGACAGGGGGTTGGGAGACCCAGTACTTC. It specifies CASSSSSSPFGTGGWETQYF. The rearrangement links TRBV27 to TRBJ2-5; 11 bases agree with TRBD1. Germline V CDR1 and CDR2: MNHEY, SMNVEV (reference sequence). The CDR3 spans 20 residues. V shed 4 bases and J 5 bases; nucleotides not matched to a gene: 21.

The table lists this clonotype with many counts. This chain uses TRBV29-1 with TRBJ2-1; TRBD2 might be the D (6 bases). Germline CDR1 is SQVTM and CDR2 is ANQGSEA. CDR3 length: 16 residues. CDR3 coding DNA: TGCAGACGTTGTTTGAGGGGAGGTCTCTCCTACAATGAGCAGTTCTTC. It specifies CRRCLRGGLSYNEQFF.

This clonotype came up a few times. As DNA, the CDR3 is TGTGCCAGCAGTCCCCAAGCGGGAGGGCCAGATACGCAGTATTTT. Its protein is CASSPQAGGPDTQYF. The V gene is TRBV6-1, the J gene TRBJ2-3; TRBD2 matches 10 bases. The CDR3 covers 15 residues. Germline CDR1 MNHNS, CDR2 SASEGT. Germline trimming cut 5 bases from V and 4 bases from J; bases unmatched to any gene: 6.

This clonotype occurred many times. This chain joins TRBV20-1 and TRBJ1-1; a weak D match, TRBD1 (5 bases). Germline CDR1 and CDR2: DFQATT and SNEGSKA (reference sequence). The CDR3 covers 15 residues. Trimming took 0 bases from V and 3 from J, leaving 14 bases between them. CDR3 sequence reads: CSARDVAGRDTEAFF. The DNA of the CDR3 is TGCAGTGCTAGAGATGTAGCAGGGAGGGACACTGAAGCTTTCTTT.

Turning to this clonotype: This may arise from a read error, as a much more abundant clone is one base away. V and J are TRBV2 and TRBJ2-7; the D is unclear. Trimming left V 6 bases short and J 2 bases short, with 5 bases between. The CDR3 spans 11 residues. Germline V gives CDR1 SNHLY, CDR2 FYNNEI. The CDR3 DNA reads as TGTGCCAGCAGGGAAACCTACGAGCAGTACTTC. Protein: CASRETYEQYF.

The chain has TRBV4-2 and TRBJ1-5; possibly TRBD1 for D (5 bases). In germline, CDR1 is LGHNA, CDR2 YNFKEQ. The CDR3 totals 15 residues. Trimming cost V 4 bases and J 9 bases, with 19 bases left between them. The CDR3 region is CASSPGGTASRPQHF. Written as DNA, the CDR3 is TGTGCCAGCAGCCCGGGGGGGACGGCATCGCGGCCCCAGCATTTT.

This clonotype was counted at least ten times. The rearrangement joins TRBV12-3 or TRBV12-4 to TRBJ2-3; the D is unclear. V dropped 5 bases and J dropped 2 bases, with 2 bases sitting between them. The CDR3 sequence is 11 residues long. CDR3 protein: CASSATDTQYF. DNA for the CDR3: TGTGCCAGCAGTGCCACAGATACGCAGTATTTT.

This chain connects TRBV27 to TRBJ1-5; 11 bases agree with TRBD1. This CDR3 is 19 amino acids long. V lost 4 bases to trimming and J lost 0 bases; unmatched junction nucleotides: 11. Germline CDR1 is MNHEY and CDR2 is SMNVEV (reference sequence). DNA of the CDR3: TGTGCCAGCAGTTCCGGGACAGGGGGGGCGGTTTATAGCAATCAGCCCCAGCATTTT. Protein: CASSSGTGGAVYSNQPQHF.

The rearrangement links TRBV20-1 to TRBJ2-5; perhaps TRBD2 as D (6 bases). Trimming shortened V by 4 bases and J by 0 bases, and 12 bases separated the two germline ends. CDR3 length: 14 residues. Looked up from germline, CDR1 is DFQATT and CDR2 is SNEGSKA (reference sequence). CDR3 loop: CSATPTSYQETQYF. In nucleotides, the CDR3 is TGCAGTGCTACCCCAACTAGCTACCAAGAGACCCAGTACTTC.

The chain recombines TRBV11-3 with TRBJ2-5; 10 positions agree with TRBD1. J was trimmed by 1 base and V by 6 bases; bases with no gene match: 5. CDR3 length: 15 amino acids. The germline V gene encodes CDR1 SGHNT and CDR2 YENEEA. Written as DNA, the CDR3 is TGTGCCAGCAGACCGGGACAGGGGTTCCAAGAGACCCAGTACTTC. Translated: CASRPGQGFQETQYF.

CDR3 residues: CASSVYLGDTQYF. For the CDR3, the DNA is TGTGCCAGCAGCGTCTACCTGGGTGATACGCAGTATTTT. V and J are TRBV9 and TRBJ2-3; no clear D. Germline V lookup: CDR1 SGDLS, CDR2 YYNGEE. Trimming cost V 2 bases and J 6 bases, with 10 bases left between them. The CDR3 consists of 13 residues.

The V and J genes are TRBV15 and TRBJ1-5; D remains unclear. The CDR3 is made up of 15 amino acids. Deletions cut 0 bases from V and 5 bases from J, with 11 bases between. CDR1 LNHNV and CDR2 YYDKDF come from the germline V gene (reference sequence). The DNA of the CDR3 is TGTGCCACCAGCAGAGAGGAAGGGCGGTATCAGCCCCAGCATTTT. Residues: CATSREEGRYQPQHF.

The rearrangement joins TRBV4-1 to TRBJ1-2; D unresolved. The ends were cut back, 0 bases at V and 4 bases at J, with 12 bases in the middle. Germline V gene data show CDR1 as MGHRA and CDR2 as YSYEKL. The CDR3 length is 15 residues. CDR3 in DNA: TGCGCCAGCAGCCAAGATCACCGGGTTTTCTATGGCTACACCTTC. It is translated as CASSQDHRVFYGYTF.

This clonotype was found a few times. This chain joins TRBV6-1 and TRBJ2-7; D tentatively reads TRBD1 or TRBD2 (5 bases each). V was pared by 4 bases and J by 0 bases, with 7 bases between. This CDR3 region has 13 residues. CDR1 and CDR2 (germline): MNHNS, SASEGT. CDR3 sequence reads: CASSVGDSYEQYV. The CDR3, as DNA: TGTGCCAGCAGTGTGGGGGACTCCTACGAGCAGTACGTC.

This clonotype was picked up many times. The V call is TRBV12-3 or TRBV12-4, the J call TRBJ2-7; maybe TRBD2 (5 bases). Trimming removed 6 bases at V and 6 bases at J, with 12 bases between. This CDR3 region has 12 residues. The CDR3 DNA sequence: TGTGCCAGCAGCCCCGGAGGAGGCGAGCAGTACTTC. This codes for CASSPGGGEQYF.

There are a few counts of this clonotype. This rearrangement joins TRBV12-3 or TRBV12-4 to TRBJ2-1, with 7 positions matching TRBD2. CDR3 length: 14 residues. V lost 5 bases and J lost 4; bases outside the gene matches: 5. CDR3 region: CASSHPSGYNEQFF. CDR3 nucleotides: TGTGCCAGCAGTCACCCTAGCGGTTACAATGAGCAGTTCTTC.

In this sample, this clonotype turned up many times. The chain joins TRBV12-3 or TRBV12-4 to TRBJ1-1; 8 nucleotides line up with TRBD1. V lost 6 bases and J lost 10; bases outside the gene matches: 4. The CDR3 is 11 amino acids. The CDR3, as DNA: TGTGCCAGCAGCCCCGGACAGGGAGCTTTCTTT. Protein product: CASSPGQGAFF.